This passage covers 18 T cell receptor beta chains from one sample sequenced in a study of T cells in women clearing cervical HPV infection. Clones were sequenced by immunoSEQ multiplex PCR, and TCRdb holds only the in-frame ones, with some missing. The sample data list more than 30,000 clones. What was sequenced was blood buffy coat. The receptors were gathered from a woman between 18 and 69 years old with a cervical HPV16 infection that either progressed to CIN3+ or cleared (not recorded which).

As concerns this clone: The CDR3 is cut off 3 residues early in the read; its end comes from the germline J gene. The V gene is TRBV5-1, the J gene TRBJ2-1, with D perhaps TRBD1 (6 bases). The CDR3 is made up of 13 amino acids. Germline values: CDR1 SGHRS, CDR2 YFSETQ. V lost 4 bases and J lost 5, with 10 bases in between. Incomplete CDR3 DNA: TGCGCCAGCAGCGTGGGGGACAACAATGAG. As protein: CASSVGDNNE. The full CDR3 protein reads CASSVGDNNEQFF.

The covered CDR3 bases are TGTGCCAGCAGCTTAGGTGGCAAGGGGGGCACAGATACG. Translating gives CASSLGGKGGTDT. The CDR3 in full is CASSLGGKGGTDTQYF. V and J are TRBV13 and TRBJ2-3; tentatively, D is TRBD1 (6 bases). Read sequence stops 3 residues before the CDR3 end, and the germline J gene provides the missing end. The CDR3 spans 16 residues. Germline CDR1 is PRHDT and CDR2 is FYEKMQ (reference sequence). Trimming stripped 0 bases from V and 1 base from J, with 11 bases between.

Remarks on this clone: The CDR3 end falls 3 residues outside the read, so it is completed with the germline J gene. This chain uses TRBV5-4 with TRBJ2-7, with 10 bases lining up with TRBD2. Trimming removed 1 base from V and 1 base from J; junction bases left unmatched: 2. The germline gives CDR1 SGHNT, CDR2 YYREEE (reference sequence). The CDR3 contains 15 residues. CDR3 DNA (partial): TGTGCCAGCAGCTTGAAGCGGGAGGGATCCTACGAG. It yields the protein CASSLKREGSYE. The entire CDR3 sequence reads CASSLKREGSYEQYF.

Regarding this clone: The read ends 3 residues early relative to the CDR3; the germline J gene fills the gap. The rearrangement joins TRBV13 to TRBJ2-7; a possible D gene is TRBD2 (6 bases). The CDR3 sequence is 14 residues long. Trimming removed 6 bases from V and 4 bases from J, with 16 bases in between. Looked up from germline, CDR1 is PRHDT and CDR2 is FYEKMQ (reference sequence). The DNA read from the CDR3 is TGTGCCAGCAGTACCGGGACTCTCGGTTACGAG. Its translation: CASSTGTLGYE. The whole CDR3 protein reads CASSTGTLGYEQYF.

Comments on this clone: The read ends 3 residues early relative to the CDR3; the germline J gene fills the gap. This chain joins TRBV5-1 and TRBJ2-7; 7 bases align to TRBD2. The V gene's germline CDR1 is SGHRS and CDR2 YFSETQ. V dropped 2 bases and J dropped 1; count of bases not matched to a gene: 6. The CDR3 sequence is 15 residues long. CDR3 amino acids: CASSFLGGESYEQYF. CDR3 bases read: TGCGCCAGCAGCTTCTTGGGGGGGGAATCCTACGAG.

For this clone: The read falls 3 residues short of the CDR3 end, and the missing part is taken from the germline J gene. The rearrangement uses TRBV30 and TRBJ2-3; tentatively, D is TRBD2 (6 bases). Per the germline V gene, CDR1 is GTSNPN and CDR2 is SVGIG (reference sequence). The CDR3 is made up of 15 amino acids. V was pared by 3 bases and J by 2 bases, with 15 bases between. This CDR3 reads CAWRVWAGLTDTQYF. The sequenced CDR3 bases are TGTGCCTGGAGGGTCTGGGCGGGACTCACAGATACG.

As for this clone: The read ends 3 residues shy of where the CDR3 ends; the end is completed using the germline J gene. The chain has TRBV16 and TRBJ1-2; TRBD1 agrees at 11 bases. CDR3 length equals 15 residues. Germline CDR1 and CDR2: KGHSY and FQNENV. The CDR3 loop is CASSQDRGPFRGYTF. The sequenced part of the CDR3 DNA is TGTGCCAGCAGCCAGGACAGGGGGCCCTTTCGCGGC.

As regards this clone: The missing CDR3 end, 3 residues past where the read stops, is filled in from the germline J gene. The chain links TRBV7-3 to TRBJ2-6; the match to TRBD1 covers 7 bases. This CDR3 spans 19 amino acids. J was trimmed by 0 bases and V by 1 base; bases with no gene match: 9. Germline V gives CDR1 SGHTA, CDR2 FQGTGA. The CDR3 DNA, read in part, is TGTGCCAGCAGCTTAAAGCGCGAGGGACAGTCCTCTGGGGCCAACGTC. Translation: CASSLKREGQSSGANV. The CDR3 in its entirety is CASSLKREGQSSGANVLTF.

Details on this clone: The read is 3 residues too short to cover the CDR3 end, so that end is filled in from the germline J gene. The genes are TRBV5-5 and TRBJ2-5; the match to TRBD1 covers 7 bases. This CDR3 has 14 amino acids. Germline lookup yields CDR1 SGHKS and CDR2 YYEKEE (reference sequence). The V and J ends lost 6 bases and 5 bases, in that order; junction bases with no gene match: 10. Incomplete CDR3 DNA: TGTGCCAGCACTCTTCAGGGGGTACGTGAGACC. It specifies CASTLQGVRET. The full CDR3 protein is CASTLQGVRETQYF.

Regarding this clone: The read terminates 3 residues before the CDR3 end, so the remaining end is supplied by the germline J gene. The chain has TRBV3-1 (or the pseudogene TRBV3-2) and TRBJ2-5; D unresolved. The CDR3 consists of 16 residues. Germline V lookup: CDR1 LGHDT, CDR2 YNNKEL (reference sequence). Trimming removed 1 base from V and 1 base from J, with 13 bases in between. The CDR3 DNA, read in part, is TGTGCCAGCAGCCAAGTCGATAGGGCCCCCCAAGAGACC. Translation: CASSQVDRAPQET. The full CDR3 is CASSQVDRAPQETQYF.

Worth noting for this clone: Sequencing ends 3 residues short of the CDR3 end; the germline J gene provides the rest. This chain joins TRBV7-6 and TRBJ2-7, with 7 bases that match TRBD1. V was pared by 0 bases and J by 1 base, with 6 bases of the junction left unmatched. Germline loops: CDR1 SGHVS, CDR2 FNYEAQ. CDR3 length equals 16 residues. CDR3: CASSLAGGDHSYEQYF. The CDR3 DNA, read in part, is TGTGCCAGCAGCTTAGCAGGGGGCGATCATTCCTACGAG. Together with reference TRBV7-6 and TRBJ2-7, the CDR3 gives the full variable domain: GAGVSQSPRYKVTKRGQDVALRCDPISGHVSLYWYRQALGQGPEFLTYFNYEAQQDKSGLPNDRFSAERPEGSISTLTIQRTEQRDSAMYRCASSLAGGDHSYEQYFGPGTRLTVT.

Worth noting for this clone: Read data end 3 residues before the CDR3 end; the end is taken from the germline J gene. The chain couples TRBV2 to TRBJ1-2; TRBD1 might be the D (5 bases). There are 15 residues in the CDR3. Germline V gene data show CDR1 as SNHLY and CDR2 as FYNNEI. The CDR3 sequence: CASRLLAGGEDTYTF. CDR3 DNA (partial): TGTGCCAGCAGACTTCTAGCGGGGGGGGAAGATACC.

Worth noting for this clone: The read halts 3 residues ahead of the CDR3 end, with the missing end drawn from the germline J gene. V is TRBV20-1 and J is TRBJ2-2; D gene uncertain. Germline V lookup: CDR1 DFQATT, CDR2 SNEGSKA (reference sequence). The CDR3 runs 13 residues. The V end lost 3 bases, the J end lost 4 bases, and 9 bases lay between the germline ends. The sequenced part of the CDR3 DNA is TGCAGTGCTAGGCGGTACGTCACCGGGGAG. Its protein is CSARRYVTGE. The full CDR3 sequence reads CSARRYVTGELFF.

With respect to this clone: The read halts 3 residues ahead of the CDR3 end, with the missing end drawn from the germline J gene. V usage is TRBV2 and J usage is TRBJ1-4; tentative D call: TRBD1 (5 bases). Trimming cost V 3 bases and J 7 bases, with 9 bases left between them. This CDR3 has 13 residues. Germline V gene lookup returns CDR1 SNHLY and CDR2 FYNNEI. Partial CDR3 DNA: TGTGCCAGCAGTGATTCAGGGTTTGAAAAA. It yields the protein CASSDSGFEK. The whole CDR3 protein is CASSDSGFEKLFF. Full variable domain (rest looked up from reference TRBV2 and TRBJ1-4): EPEVTQTPSHQVTQMGQEVILRCVPISNHLYFYWYRQILGQKVEFLVSFYNNEISEKSEIFDDQFSVERPDGSNFTLKIRSTKLEDSAMYFCASSDSGFEKLFFGSGTQLSVL.

About this clone itself: Sequencing ends 3 residues short of the CDR3 end; the germline J gene provides the rest. V gene TRBV14 combines with J gene TRBJ2-3; maybe TRBD1 (6 bases). Germline CDR1 SGHDN, CDR2 FVKESK. This CDR3 has 14 residues. CDR3 region: CASSSDSRWETQYF. The CDR3 DNA, read in part, is TGTGCCAGCAGCTCGGACAGTCGGTGGGAGACG.

As to this clone: The read halts 3 residues ahead of the CDR3 end, with the missing end drawn from the germline J gene. The gene calls are TRBV20-1 and TRBJ2-7; D possibly uses TRBD1 or TRBD2 (7 bases each). The CDR3 contains 14 residues. Trimming shortened V by 3 bases and J by 1 base, and 13 bases separated the two germline ends. Germline CDR1 is DFQATT and CDR2 is SNEGSKA (reference sequence). CDR3 DNA, as far as it was read: TGCAGTGCTAGGGGAGGGGGCAAGTCCTACGAG. It codes for CSARGGGKSYE. The whole CDR3 sequence reads CSARGGGKSYEQYF.

Remarks on this clone: Read sequence stops 3 residues before the CDR3 end, and the germline J gene provides the missing end. This chain uses TRBV19 with TRBJ1-2, with TRBD1 as a possible D gene (6 bases). Per the germline V gene, CDR1 is LNHDA and CDR2 is SQIVND (reference sequence). The CDR3 is made up of 17 amino acids. CDR3 sequence reads: CASSPDRMQSTGYDYTF. CDR3 DNA (partial): TGTGCCAGTAGTCCTGACAGGATGCAATCAACGGGCTACGAC.

Notes on this clone: The read terminates 3 residues ahead of where the CDR3 ends, so the germline J gene completes it. J is TRBJ1-2 and V is TRBV5-4; D is unresolved. Germline V gives CDR1 SGHNT, CDR2 YYREEE (reference sequence). V lost 9 bases, J lost 4 bases, and 13 bases lay in between. This CDR3 comprises 12 residues. The DNA read from the CDR3 is TGTGCCACCAAGCTTGAACTCTATGGC. Amino acid sequence: CATKLELYG. The whole CDR3 sequence is CATKLELYGYTF. The whole variable domain, remainder taken from reference TRBV5-4 and TRBJ1-2, is ETGVTQSPTHLIKTRGQQVTLRCSSQSGHNTVSWYQQALGQGPQFIFQYYREEENGRGNFPPRFSGLQFPNYSSELNVNALELDDSALYLCATKLELYGYTFGSGTRLTVV.